This T cell receptor (beta chain) was found in a study of blood T cells in healthy people across ages. For the study at large: About one barcoded TCR beta cDNA was captured per two T cells.

Germline assignment: CDR1 MDHEN and CDR2 SYDVKM. The V and J ends lost 5 bases and 5 bases, in that order; junction bases with no gene match: 8. The CDR3 is made up of 17 amino acids. Through a sample-barcoded 5' primer and a J-beta primer mix, a second PCR was run for roughly 7 to 12 cycles. Tags on each cDNA molecule came from a template-switch adaptor with 12 random nucleotides. TCRdb re-analysed the 5' RACE reads in MiXCR, keeping a single row per CDR3 protein. The repertoire holds about 580,000 distinct CDR3 sequences, around 48% seen once, with under 30% in the top ten. Sequencing was done on a sample of blood. The receptor's source is an elderly man in good health. The genes are TRBV28 and TRBJ2-3; 15 bases align to TRBD2. DNA of the CDR3: TGTGCCAGCAGTCCGGGACTAGCGGGAGGTCTAGAAGATACGCAGTATTTT. Translating it yields CASSPGLAGGLEDTQYF.